The 8 T cell receptor beta chains reported below all come from one sample, sequenced in a study of immune heterogeneity within non-small cell lung tumors. Template input was genomic DNA from bulk tumor (roughly 600 ng per sample). Several biopsies were collected from each primary tumor during surgery. They were spaced as far apart as possible within the tumor mass. The study cohort was described as untreated, and its members had newly diagnosed non-small cell lung cancer. They went on to have curative surgery. TCR beta CDR3 amplification used multiplex PCR with 32 V and 13 J primers. MiXCR, run by TCRdb on the multiplex PCR reads, gives a single entry per CDR3 protein. The sample contains about 15,000 distinct CDR3 sequences, roughly 29% of which appear only once. The sample consisted of lung tumor tissue. All receptors derive from a man in his forties or fifties with non-small cell lung cancer.

The chain has TRBV19 and TRBJ1-2; 7 bases map to TRBD1. CDR1 and CDR2 from the germline V gene are LNHDA and SQIVND (reference sequence). V lost 9 bases, J lost 6 bases, and 10 bases stayed unmatched. This CDR3 has 13 residues. The CDR3 coding sequence is TGTGCCAGCAACACAAGACAGGGACATGGCTACACCTTC. This codes for CASNTRQGHGYTF.

This clonotype was counted ten times or more. The V and J genes are TRBV3-1 and TRBJ1-5; D might be TRBD1 (6 bases). The germline V and J ends were trimmed by 6 bases and 2 bases, with 14 bases remaining between them. Germline values: CDR1 LGHDT, CDR2 YNNKEL (reference sequence). This CDR3 is 15 amino acids long. The CDR3 region has the DNA TGTGCCAGCAGTCCTGGGGCAGGGGGCAATCAGCCCCAGCATTTT. It yields the protein CASSPGAGGNQPQHF.

The chain is built from TRBV7-2 and TRBJ1-5, with unresolved D. Trimming took off 1 base at V and 6 bases at J, with 13 bases between the two ends. This CDR3 has 15 residues. Germline CDR1 reads SGHTA; CDR2 reads FQGNSA. The CDR3 loop is CASSLGPVGSQPQHF. In nucleotides, the CDR3 is TGTGCCAGCAGCTTAGGCCCTGTGGGGTCTCAGCCCCAGCATTTT.

This sequence joins TRBV6-1 and TRBJ1-1; D is unresolved. Trimming removed 5 bases at V and 4 bases at J, with 14 bases between. CDR3 length equals 14 residues. Per germline, CDR1 MNHNS and CDR2 SASEGT. The CDR3 DNA is TGTGCCAGCAGTAACGGACGCTCGCGCACTGAAGCTTTCTTT. Translation: CASSNGRSRTEAFF.

This clonotype was seen ten or more times. In DNA form, the CDR3 reads TGCGCCAGCAGTGAGTCGAGAGGACTAGACATCAATGAGCAGTTCTTC. Protein: CASSESRGLDINEQFF. This chain joins TRBV10-1 and TRBJ2-1; 7 bases match TRBD2. From germline, CDR1 is WNHNN and CDR2 SYGVQD (reference sequence). With 0 bases clipped from V and 6 bases from J, the junction kept 8 bases outside the gene matches. The CDR3 is made up of 16 amino acids.

This chain connects TRBV27 to TRBJ2-3, with 9 bases matching TRBD1. The CDR3 totals 15 residues. J gave up 4 bases and V 8 bases, and 10 bases lay outside the gene matches. Germline V gives CDR1 MNHEY, CDR2 SMNVEV (reference sequence). The CDR3 DNA is TGTGCCAGCGCATCCGGACAGGGGTGGTCAGATACGCAGTATTTT. Its translation: CASASGQGWSDTQYF.

Of note for this clonotype: Since a much larger clone is just one base distant, this may be a read error. The chain carries TRBV30 and TRBJ1-5; D perhaps matches TRBD1 (5 bases). This CDR3 is 12 amino acids long. Germline loops: CDR1 GTSNPN, CDR2 SVGIG (reference sequence). The CDR3: CAYGASNHPQHF. The DNA for the CDR3 is TGTGCCTACGGGGCCAGCAATCATCCCCAGCATTTT.

This clonotype was seen a few times. The chain uses TRBV10-1 and TRBJ1-1; possibly TRBD1 for D (6 bases). The length of the CDR3 is 20 residues. From germline, CDR1 is WNHNN and CDR2 SYGVQD (reference sequence). V was cut by 7 bases and J by 0 bases, with 30 bases left in between. The chain's CDR3 is CASIGNAKGVGHKLNTEAFF. The DNA for the CDR3 is TGCGCCAGCATTGGGAACGCCAAGGGGGTGGGGCACAAATTGAACACTGAAGCTTTCTTT.